Presented here are 27 T cell receptor beta chains from one specimen sequenced in a study of OX40 agonist ivuxolimab in advanced cancers. Only in-frame clones appear in the TCRdb table, and some are missing; sequencing was by immunoSEQ multiplex PCR. Of 55,000 to 95,000 clones in the sample, 80% to 90% were seen once. Sequencing used CD4+ or CD8+ T cells sorted from blood, obtained in a trial of the OX40 agonist ivuxolimab. The receptors come from an adult with an advanced solid tumor such as melanoma, head and neck, liver or kidney cancer.

The chain uses TRBV11-2 and TRBJ1-5; D is ambiguous. Germline CDR1 reads SGHAT; CDR2 reads FQNNGV. This CDR3 has 15 residues. Trimming pared 0 bases from V and 0 bases from J, leaving 6 bases between. CDR3 DNA sequence: TGTGCCAGCAGCTTAGAAGGGTTTAGCAATCAGCCCCAGCATTTT. Encoded protein: CASSLEGFSNQPQHF.

In this sample, this clone turned up a few times. The chain carries TRBV25-1 and TRBJ1-6, with 9 bases that match TRBD1. Germline V gene sequence: CDR1 MGHDK, CDR2 SYGVNS. This CDR3 has 14 residues. With 4 bases clipped from V and 8 bases from J, the junction kept 3 bases outside the gene matches. The CDR3 region is CASSVWTGDSPLHF. DNA of the CDR3: TGTGCCAGCAGTGTATGGACAGGGGATTCACCCCTCCACTTT.

The V call is TRBV28, the J call TRBJ1-2; no clear D gene. This CDR3 has 16 amino acids. Trimming pared 6 bases from V and 1 base from J, leaving 18 bases between. Germline lookup yields CDR1 MDHEN and CDR2 SYDVKM. CDR3 residues: CASRLPSWGYNYGYTF. CDR3 nucleotide sequence: TGTGCCAGCAGACTCCCCAGTTGGGGATATAACTATGGCTACACCTTC.

J is TRBJ2-7 and V is TRBV11-2; 11 nucleotides match TRBD2. CDR3 length equals 15 residues. Germline CDR1 is SGHAT and CDR2 is FQNNGV. V dropped 5 bases and J dropped 0; count of bases not matched to a gene: 3. CDR3: CASSKTSGSSYEQYF. Written as DNA, the CDR3 is TGTGCCAGCAGCAAAACTAGCGGGAGCTCCTACGAGCAGTACTTC.

A single count supports this clone. The J gene is TRBJ2-7, the V gene TRBV19; TRBD1 might be the D (5 bases). Trimming left V 1 base short and J 0 bases short, with 13 bases between. The CDR3 runs 16 residues. Germline-derived CDR1 and CDR2 are LNHDA and SQIVND (reference sequence). The CDR3 here is CASSIVGPRGSYEQYF. The DNA for the CDR3 is TGTGCCAGTAGTATAGTCGGACCTAGGGGCTCCTACGAGCAGTACTTC.

V is TRBV6-1 and J is TRBJ2-5; 8 positions agree with TRBD2. This CDR3 spans 17 amino acids. With 2 bases clipped from V and 5 bases from J, the junction kept 13 bases outside the gene matches. Germline CDR1 is MNHNS and CDR2 is SASEGT. The CDR3 nucleotides read TGTGCCAGCAGTGAACCCCGGGGGGGAGGGCCGGGGGAGACCCAGTACTTC. It translates to CASSEPRGGGPGETQYF.

The V and J genes are TRBV28 and TRBJ2-3, with D perhaps assigned TRBD1 or TRBD2 (5 bases each). Germline CDR1 and CDR2: MDHEN and SYDVKM. Trimming left V 5 bases short and J 0 bases short, with 9 bases between. The CDR3 loop spans 14 amino acids. CDR3 protein: CASSRGPSTDTQYF. CDR3 in DNA: TGTGCCAGCAGTCGGGGACCGAGCACAGATACGCAGTATTTT.

The genes are TRBV29-1 and TRBJ2-1, with 12 nucleotides matching TRBD2. V trimming: 4 bases; J trimming: 8 bases; junction bases outside the gene matches: 9. The CDR3 sequence is 15 residues long. The germline CDR1 and CDR2 sequences are SQVTM and ANQGSEA. The CDR3 sequence: CSVGALAGGPYEQFF. Written as DNA, the CDR3 is TGCAGCGTTGGGGCGCTAGCGGGGGGGCCCTATGAGCAGTTCTTC.

The genes are TRBV5-5 and TRBJ1-6, with D tentatively TRBD1 (6 bases). The germline V gene has CDR1 SGHKS and CDR2 YYEKEE (reference sequence). Trimming removed 3 bases at V and 5 bases at J, with 15 bases between. The CDR3 runs 16 residues. In DNA form, the CDR3 reads TGTGCCAGCAGCTCGGCGGGGGGGGCAAATAATTCACCCCTCCACTTT. Translation gives CASSSAGGANNSPLHF.

The rearrangement uses TRBV2 and TRBJ1-2; a possible D gene is TRBD1 (5 bases). Trimming removed 0 bases at V and 2 bases at J, with 10 bases between. Per the germline V gene, CDR1 is SNHLY and CDR2 is FYNNEI. CDR3 size: 15 residues. The CDR3 loop is CASSEAGRGNYGYTF. In nucleotides, the CDR3 is TGTGCCAGCAGTGAAGCTGGAAGGGGCAACTATGGCTACACCTTC.

This clone appeared a few times. V usage is TRBV28 and J usage is TRBJ2-3; D may be TRBD1 (5 bases). The CDR3 length is 16 residues. Trimming removed 5 bases from V and 2 bases from J, with 17 bases in between. Germline V gene data show CDR1 as MDHEN and CDR2 as SYDVKM. The CDR3 is CASSPGRWGFTDTQYF. The CDR3 DNA follows: TGTGCCAGCAGTCCTGGGCGCTGGGGCTTCACAGATACGCAGTATTTT.

The rearrangement links TRBV2 to TRBJ1-2; TRBD1 agrees at 9 bases. The length of the CDR3 is 13 residues. Germline V CDR1 and CDR2: SNHLY, FYNNEI. Unmatched junction bases numbered 3, after V lost 3 bases and J lost 7 bases. CDR3: CASSDTGGVGYTF. For the CDR3, the DNA is TGTGCCAGCAGTGATACAGGGGGCGTTGGCTACACCTTC.

The V call is TRBV5-1, the J call TRBJ2-3; D could derive from TRBD1 or TRBD2 (5 bases each). V dropped 0 bases and J dropped 8 bases, with 13 bases sitting between them. Germline values: CDR1 SGHRS, CDR2 YFSETQ. This CDR3 contains 14 residues. The chain's CDR3 is CASSLEGTAGTQYF. The CDR3 nucleotides are TGCGCCAGCAGCTTGGAAGGGACCGCAGGTACGCAGTATTTT.

The J gene is TRBJ1-1, the V gene TRBV5-5, with a tentative D call TRBD1 (6 bases). Germline values: CDR1 SGHKS, CDR2 YYEKEE (reference sequence). V lost 0 bases and J 7 bases, leaving 19 bases between the germline ends. This CDR3 is 16 amino acids long. This chain's CDR3 is CASSLAGGGARLEAFF. For the CDR3, the DNA is TGTGCCAGCAGCTTGGCCGGGGGGGGCGCCCGTCTTGAAGCTTTCTTT. The full variable domain, completed using reference TRBV5-5 and TRBJ1-1, is DAGVTQSPTHLIKTRGQQVTLRCSPISGHKSVSWYQQVLGQGPQFIFQYYEKEERGRGNFPDRFSARQFPNYSSELNVNALLLGDSALYLCASSLAGGGARLEAFFGQGTRLTVV.

The CDR3 bases are TGTGCCAGCAGGGGAGGGGGCCTACTAAAAGCTTTCTTT. This sequence encodes CASRGGGLLKAFF. The chain is built from TRBV27 and TRBJ1-1, with 7 nucleotides matching TRBD1. The CDR3 totals 13 residues. Germline-derived CDR1 and CDR2 are MNHEY and SMNVEV (reference sequence). The junction had 10 bases not matched to a gene; V was cut back by 6 bases and J by 9 bases.

V usage is TRBV5-1 and J usage is TRBJ1-1, with D tentatively TRBD1 (5 bases). Germline CDR1 is SGHRS and CDR2 is YFSETQ. V was shortened by 1 base and J by 7 bases, with 14 bases between the two germline ends. CDR3 size: 14 residues. CDR3 nucleotides: TGCGCCAGCAGCTTGACGCGTTCTGGGGGTGAAGCTTTCTTT. Its translation: CASSLTRSGGEAFF.

V gene TRBV27 combines with J gene TRBJ1-2; D is possibly TRBD1 (6 bases). The CDR3 is 14 residues long. The V gene's germline CDR1 is MNHEY and CDR2 SMNVEV (reference sequence). V was clipped by 5 bases and J by 4 bases, with 14 bases between them. The CDR3 DNA is TGTGCCAGCAGTGGGGACATTCGGGTCTATGGCTACACCTTC. This translates into CASSGDIRVYGYTF.

This clone was seen once. The V gene is TRBV9, the J gene TRBJ1-4; D remains unclear. The length of the CDR3 is 13 residues. V dropped 2 bases and J dropped 4 bases, with 6 bases sitting between them. Germline-derived CDR1 and CDR2 are SGDLS and YYNGEE. The CDR3 DNA sequence: TGTGCCAGCAGCGTGGGCGGTAATGAAAAACTGTTTTTT. Translated: CASSVGGNEKLFF.

This chain links TRBV18 with TRBJ2-5, with D possibly being TRBD1 (6 bases). The assigned J gene may be wrong: the sequence end matches TRBJ2-7 better. Germline V gives CDR1 KGHSH, CDR2 LQKENI. The length of the CDR3 is 15 residues. CDR3 sequence: CASLKNNRDPHEQYF. The CDR3 DNA reads TGTGCCAGCTTAAAAAATAACAGGGATCCCCACGAGCAGTACTTC.

The chain links TRBV7-8 to TRBJ2-5, with no clear D. Per the germline V gene, CDR1 is SGHVS and CDR2 is FQNEAQ. The germline V and J ends were trimmed by 0 bases and 1 base, with 6 bases remaining between them. The CDR3 has 14 residues. The CDR3 loop reads CASSLAQTQETQYF. The CDR3 coding sequence is TGTGCCAGCAGCTTAGCACAGACCCAAGAGACCCAGTACTTC.

This clone was seen just once. The chain uses TRBV5-4 and TRBJ1-2, with D possibly matching TRBD1 (5 bases). The germline V and J ends were trimmed by 3 bases and 7 bases, with 13 bases remaining between them. The CDR3 totals 13 residues. Per germline, CDR1 SGHNT and CDR2 YYREEE (reference sequence). This CDR3 is CASSSDTTGGYTF. The CDR3 DNA reads as TGTGCCAGCAGCTCGGACACAACGGGTGGCTACACCTTC.

The chain combines TRBV30 with TRBJ2-7; 7 bases are a match to TRBD2. In germline, CDR1 is GTSNPN, CDR2 SVGIG (reference sequence). V dropped 3 bases and J dropped 1; count of bases not matched to a gene: 9. The CDR3 covers 15 residues. The CDR3, as DNA: TGTGCCTGGAGGGTTCGGGGAGGGTTTTCCTACGAGCAGTACTTC. It yields the protein CAWRVRGGFSYEQYF.

J is TRBJ2-5 and V is TRBV10-3, with 9 bases identical to TRBD2. J was trimmed by 4 bases and V by 3 bases; bases with no gene match: 9. Germline loops: CDR1 ENHRY, CDR2 SYGVKD. The CDR3 is 16 residues long. Here the CDR3 reads CAISDSGGGAPETQYF. In DNA form, the CDR3 reads TGTGCCATCAGTGATTCTGGCGGGGGGGCCCCAGAGACCCAGTACTTC.

This clone has just one count. The V gene is TRBV5-8, the J gene TRBJ1-4; 8 positions agree with TRBD1. The CDR3 covers 18 residues. CDR1 and CDR2 (germline): SGHTS, YDEGEE. The junction had 9 bases not matched to a gene; V was cut back by 0 bases and J by 2 bases. The CDR3 spells CASSLEPGGAATNEKLFF. The CDR3 DNA sequence: TGTGCCAGCAGCTTGGAACCAGGGGGCGCCGCTACTAATGAAAAACTGTTTTTT.

V is TRBV11-3 and J is TRBJ1-5; the D is unclear. Germline V gene lookup returns CDR1 SGHNT and CDR2 YENEEA. The V gene lost 3 bases and the J gene lost 7 bases, with 10 bases spanning the gap. The CDR3 loop spans 13 amino acids. In DNA, the CDR3 is TGTGCCAGCAGCTTTGCGTTAGGCCAGCCCCAGCATTTT. It specifies CASSFALGQPQHF.

The rearrangement links TRBV6-5 to TRBJ1-5, with D possibly TRBD1 on 5 matching bases. Looked up from germline, CDR1 is MNHEY and CDR2 is SVGAGI. V lost 0 bases and J 5 bases, leaving 11 bases between the germline ends. This CDR3 is 15 amino acids long. As DNA, the CDR3 is TGTGCCAGCAGTTACTCGGGGCGCAGGGATCAGCCCCAGCATTTT. It yields the protein CASSYSGRRDQPQHF.

The gene calls are TRBV6-5 and TRBJ2-1; 11 bases fit TRBD2. Germline V CDR1 and CDR2: MNHEY, SVGAGI. V lost 5 bases to trimming and J lost 7 bases; unmatched junction nucleotides: 7. This CDR3 has 15 residues. The CDR3 DNA follows: TGTGCCAGCAGTCCCGGGACTAGCGGATGGAATGAGCAGTTCTTC. Translating it yields CASSPGTSGWNEQFF.